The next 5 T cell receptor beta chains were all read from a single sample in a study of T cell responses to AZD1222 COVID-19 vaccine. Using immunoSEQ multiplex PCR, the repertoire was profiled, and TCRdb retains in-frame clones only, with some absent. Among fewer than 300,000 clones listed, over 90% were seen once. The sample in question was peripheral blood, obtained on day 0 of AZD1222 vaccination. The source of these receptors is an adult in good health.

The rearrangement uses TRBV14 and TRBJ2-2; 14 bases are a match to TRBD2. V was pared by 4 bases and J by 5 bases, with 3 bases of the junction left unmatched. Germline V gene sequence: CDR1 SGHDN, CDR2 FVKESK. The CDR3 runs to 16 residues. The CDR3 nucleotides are TGTGCCAGCAGCCCAGGACTAGCGGGAGGTACCGGGGAGCTGTTTTTT. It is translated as CASSPGLAGGTGELFF.

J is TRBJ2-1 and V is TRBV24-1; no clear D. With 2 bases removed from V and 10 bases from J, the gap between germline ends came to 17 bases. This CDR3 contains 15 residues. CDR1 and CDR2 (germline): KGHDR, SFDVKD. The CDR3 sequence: CATSDSASGVGEQFF. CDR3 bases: TGTGCCACCAGTGATTCGGCTAGTGGGGTGGGGGAGCAGTTCTTC.

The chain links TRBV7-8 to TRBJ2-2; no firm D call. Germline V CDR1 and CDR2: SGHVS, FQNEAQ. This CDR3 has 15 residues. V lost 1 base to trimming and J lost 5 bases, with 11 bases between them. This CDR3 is CASSLGRVLTGELFF. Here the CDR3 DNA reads TGTGCCAGCAGCTTAGGTCGGGTCTTGACCGGGGAGCTGTTTTTT.

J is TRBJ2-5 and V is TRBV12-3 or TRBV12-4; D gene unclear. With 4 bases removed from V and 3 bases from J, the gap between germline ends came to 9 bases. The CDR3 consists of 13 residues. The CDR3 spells CASSYSEKETQYF. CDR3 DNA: TGTGCCAGCAGTTATTCAGAGAAAGAGACCCAGTACTTC.

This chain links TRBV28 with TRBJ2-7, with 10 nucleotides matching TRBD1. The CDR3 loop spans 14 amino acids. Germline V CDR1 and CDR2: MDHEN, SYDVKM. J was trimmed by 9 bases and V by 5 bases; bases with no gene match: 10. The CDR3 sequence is CASSPGQGPPGQYF. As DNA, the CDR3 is TGTGCCAGCAGTCCGGGACAGGGGCCTCCAGGGCAGTACTTC.